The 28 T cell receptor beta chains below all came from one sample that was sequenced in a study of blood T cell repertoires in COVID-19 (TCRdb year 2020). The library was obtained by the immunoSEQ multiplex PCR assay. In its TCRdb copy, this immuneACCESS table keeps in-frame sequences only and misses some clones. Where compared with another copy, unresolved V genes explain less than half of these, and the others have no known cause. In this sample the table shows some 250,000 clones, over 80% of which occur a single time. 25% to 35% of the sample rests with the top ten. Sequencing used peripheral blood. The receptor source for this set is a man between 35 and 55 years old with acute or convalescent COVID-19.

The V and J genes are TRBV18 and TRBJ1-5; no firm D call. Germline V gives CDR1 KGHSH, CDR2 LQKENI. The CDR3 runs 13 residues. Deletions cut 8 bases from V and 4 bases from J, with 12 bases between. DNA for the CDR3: TGTGCCAGCCAACTAGAAGAGAATCAGCCCCAGCATTTT. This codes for CASQLEENQPQHF.

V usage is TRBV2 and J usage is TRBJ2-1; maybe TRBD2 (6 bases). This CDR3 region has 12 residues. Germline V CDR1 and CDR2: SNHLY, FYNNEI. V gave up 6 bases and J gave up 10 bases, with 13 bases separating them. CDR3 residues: CASRDYLSEQFF. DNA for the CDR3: TGTGCCAGCAGGGACTACCTCAGCGAGCAGTTCTTC.

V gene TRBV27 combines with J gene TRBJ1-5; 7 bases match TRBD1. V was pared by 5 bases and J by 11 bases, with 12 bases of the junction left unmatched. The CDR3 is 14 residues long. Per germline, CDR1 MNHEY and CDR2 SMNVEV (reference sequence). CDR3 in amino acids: CASSLTDRVGTQHF. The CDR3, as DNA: TGTGCCAGCAGTCTGACCGACAGGGTCGGGACCCAGCATTTT.

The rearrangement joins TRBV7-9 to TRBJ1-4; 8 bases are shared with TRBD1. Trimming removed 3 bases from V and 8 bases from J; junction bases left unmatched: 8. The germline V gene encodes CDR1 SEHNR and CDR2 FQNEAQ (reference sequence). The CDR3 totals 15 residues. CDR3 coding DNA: TGTGCCAGCAGCTTTACAGGGGGTAGCGACGAAAAACTGTTTTTT. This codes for CASSFTGGSDEKLFF.

CDR3 sequence reads: CASKKTGGRGNQPQHF. The DNA of the CDR3 is TGTGCCAGTAAAAAGACAGGGGGCCGAGGGAATCAGCCCCAGCATTTT. This chain connects TRBV19 to TRBJ1-5; TRBD1 matches 10 bases. J lost 4 bases, V lost 7 bases, and 10 bases had no gene match. The CDR3 is 16 residues long. The germline V gene encodes CDR1 LNHDA and CDR2 SQIVND (reference sequence).

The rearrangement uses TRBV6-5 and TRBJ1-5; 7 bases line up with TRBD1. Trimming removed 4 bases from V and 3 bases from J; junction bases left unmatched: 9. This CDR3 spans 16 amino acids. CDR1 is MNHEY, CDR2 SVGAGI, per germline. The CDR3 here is CASSSNQRGHNQPQHF. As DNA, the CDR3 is TGTGCCAGCAGTTCCAACCAAAGGGGGCACAATCAGCCCCAGCATTTT.

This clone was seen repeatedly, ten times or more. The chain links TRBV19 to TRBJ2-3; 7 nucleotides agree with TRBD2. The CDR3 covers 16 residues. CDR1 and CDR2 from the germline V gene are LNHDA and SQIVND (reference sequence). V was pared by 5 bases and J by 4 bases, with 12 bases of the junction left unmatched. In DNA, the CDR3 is TGTGCCAGTAGTCCCAGGGCGGGGGTATGGTCAGATACGCAGTATTTT. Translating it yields CASSPRAGVWSDTQYF.

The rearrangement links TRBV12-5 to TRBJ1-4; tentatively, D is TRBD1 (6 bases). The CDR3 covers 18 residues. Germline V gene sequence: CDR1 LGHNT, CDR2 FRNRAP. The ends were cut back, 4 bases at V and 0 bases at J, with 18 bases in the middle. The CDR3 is CASGSTPGQIATNEKLFF. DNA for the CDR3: TGTGCTAGTGGTTCCACGCCCGGACAGATTGCAACTAATGAAAAACTGTTTTTT.

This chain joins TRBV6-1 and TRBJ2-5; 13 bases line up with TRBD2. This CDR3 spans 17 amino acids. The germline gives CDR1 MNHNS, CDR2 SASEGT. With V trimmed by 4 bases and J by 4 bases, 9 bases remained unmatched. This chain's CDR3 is CASSALLAGGPRETQYF. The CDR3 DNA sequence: TGTGCCAGCAGTGCCCTACTAGCGGGAGGGCCACGAGAGACCCAGTACTTC.

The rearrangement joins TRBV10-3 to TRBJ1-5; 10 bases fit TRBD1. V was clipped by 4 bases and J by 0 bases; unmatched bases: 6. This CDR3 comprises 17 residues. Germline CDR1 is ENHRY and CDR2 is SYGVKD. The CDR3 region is CAISAGQGFYSNQPQHF. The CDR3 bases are TGTGCCATCAGTGCGGGACAGGGGTTCTATAGCAATCAGCCCCAGCATTTT.

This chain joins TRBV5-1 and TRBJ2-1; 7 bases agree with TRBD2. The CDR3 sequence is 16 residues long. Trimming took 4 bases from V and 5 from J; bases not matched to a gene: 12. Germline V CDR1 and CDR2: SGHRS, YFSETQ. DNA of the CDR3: TGCGCCAGCAGCGTCGGTGCTAGCGGAGGAAACAATGAGCAGTTCTTC. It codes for CASSVGASGGNNEQFF.

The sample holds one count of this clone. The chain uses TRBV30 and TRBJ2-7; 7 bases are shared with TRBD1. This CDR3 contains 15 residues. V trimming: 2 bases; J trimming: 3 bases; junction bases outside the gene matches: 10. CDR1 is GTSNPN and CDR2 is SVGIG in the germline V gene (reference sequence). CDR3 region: CAWSPQGKGFYEQYF. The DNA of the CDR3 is TGTGCCTGGAGTCCACAGGGGAAGGGGTTCTACGAGCAGTACTTC. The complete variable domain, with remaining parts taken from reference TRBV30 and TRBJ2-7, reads SQTIHQWPATLVQPVGSPLSLECTVEGTSNPNLYWYRQAAGRGLQLLFYSVGIGQISSEVPQNLSASRPQDRQFILSSKKLLLSDSGFYLCAWSPQGKGFYEQYFGPGTRLTVT.

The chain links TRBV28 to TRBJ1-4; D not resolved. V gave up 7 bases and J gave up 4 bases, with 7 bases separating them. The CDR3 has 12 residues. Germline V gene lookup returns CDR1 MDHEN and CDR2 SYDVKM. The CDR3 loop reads CASKSNNEKLFF. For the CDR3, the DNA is TGTGCCAGCAAGAGCAATAATGAAAAACTGTTTTTT.

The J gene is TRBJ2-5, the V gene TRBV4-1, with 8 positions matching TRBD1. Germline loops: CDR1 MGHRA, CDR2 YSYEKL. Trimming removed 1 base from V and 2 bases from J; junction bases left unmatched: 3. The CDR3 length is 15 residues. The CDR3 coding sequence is TGCGCCAGCAGCCAAGCGGACAGGGATCAAGAGACCCAGTACTTC. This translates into CASSQADRDQETQYF.

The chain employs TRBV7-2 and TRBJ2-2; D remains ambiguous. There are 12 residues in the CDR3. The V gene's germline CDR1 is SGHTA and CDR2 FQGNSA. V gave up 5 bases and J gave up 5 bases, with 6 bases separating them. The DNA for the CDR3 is TGTGCCAGCAGCCCTCAGACCGGGGAGCTGTTTTTT. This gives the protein CASSPQTGELFF.

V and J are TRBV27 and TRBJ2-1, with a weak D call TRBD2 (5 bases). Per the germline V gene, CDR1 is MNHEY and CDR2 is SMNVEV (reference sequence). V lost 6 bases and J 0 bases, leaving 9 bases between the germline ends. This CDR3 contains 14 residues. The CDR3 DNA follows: TGTGCCAGCAGAGCGGAGAGCTCCTACAATGAGCAGTTCTTC. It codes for CASRAESSYNEQFF.

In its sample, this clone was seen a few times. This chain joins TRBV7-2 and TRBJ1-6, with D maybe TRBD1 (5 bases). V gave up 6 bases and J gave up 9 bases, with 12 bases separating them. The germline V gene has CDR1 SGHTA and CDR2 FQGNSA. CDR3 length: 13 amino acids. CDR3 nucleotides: TGTGCCAGCAGTTCGGGGGGGTTTTCACCCCTCCACTTT. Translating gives CASSSGGFSPLHF. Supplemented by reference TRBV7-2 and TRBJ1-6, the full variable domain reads GAGVSQSPSNKVTEKGKDVELRCDPISGHTALYWYRQSLGQGLEFLIYFQGNSAPDKSGLPSDRFSAERTGGSVSTLTIQRTQQEDSAVYLCASSSGGFSPLHFGNGTRLTVT.

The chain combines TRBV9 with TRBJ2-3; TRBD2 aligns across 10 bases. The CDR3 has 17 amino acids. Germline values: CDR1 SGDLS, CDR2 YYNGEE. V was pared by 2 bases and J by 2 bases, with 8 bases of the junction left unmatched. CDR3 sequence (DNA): TGTGCCAGCAGCGTCTCGAGAGCGGGAGGGTCCACAGATACGCAGTATTTT. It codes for CASSVSRAGGSTDTQYF.

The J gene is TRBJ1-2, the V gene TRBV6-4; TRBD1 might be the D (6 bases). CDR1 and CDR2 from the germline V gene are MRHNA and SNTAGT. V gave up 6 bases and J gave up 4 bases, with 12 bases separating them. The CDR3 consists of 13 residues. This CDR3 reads CASRPGTSYGYTF. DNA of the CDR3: TGTGCCAGCAGACCCGGGACAAGCTATGGCTACACCTTC.

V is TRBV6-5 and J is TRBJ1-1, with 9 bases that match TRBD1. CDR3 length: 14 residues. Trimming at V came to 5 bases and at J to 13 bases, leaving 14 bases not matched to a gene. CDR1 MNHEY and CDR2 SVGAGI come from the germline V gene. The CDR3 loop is CASSLRDRAFRGFF. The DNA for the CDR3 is TGTGCCAGCAGTCTCCGGGACAGGGCTTTTCGTGGTTTCTTT.

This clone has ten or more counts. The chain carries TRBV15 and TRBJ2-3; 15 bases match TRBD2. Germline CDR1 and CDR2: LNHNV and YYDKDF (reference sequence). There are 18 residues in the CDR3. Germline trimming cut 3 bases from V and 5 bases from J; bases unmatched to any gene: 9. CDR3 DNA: TGTGCCACCAGCAGGGGCTGGACTAGCGGGAGGGCCCAAGATACGCAGTATTTT. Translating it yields CATSRGWTSGRAQDTQYF.

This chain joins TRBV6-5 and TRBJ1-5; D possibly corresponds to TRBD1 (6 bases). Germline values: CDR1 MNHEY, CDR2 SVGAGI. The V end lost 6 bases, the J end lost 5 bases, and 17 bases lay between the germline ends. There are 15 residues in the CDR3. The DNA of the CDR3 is TGTGCCAGCAGGGCCGAGGGGGAAGGGTATCAGCCCCAGCATTTT. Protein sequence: CASRAEGEGYQPQHF.

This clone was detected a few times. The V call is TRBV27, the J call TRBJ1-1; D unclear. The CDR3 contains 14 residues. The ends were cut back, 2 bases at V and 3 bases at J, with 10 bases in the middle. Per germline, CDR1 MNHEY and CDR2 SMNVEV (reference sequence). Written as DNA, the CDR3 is TGTGCCAGCAGTTTAAGCGTCGGGTACACTGAAGCTTTCTTT. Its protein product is CASSLSVGYTEAFF.

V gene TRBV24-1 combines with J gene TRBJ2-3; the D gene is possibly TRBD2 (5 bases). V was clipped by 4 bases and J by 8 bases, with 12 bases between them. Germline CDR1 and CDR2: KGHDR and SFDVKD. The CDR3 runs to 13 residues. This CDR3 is CATSDPEGLTQYF. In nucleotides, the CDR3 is TGTGCCACCAGTGACCCAGAGGGTCTTACGCAGTATTTT.

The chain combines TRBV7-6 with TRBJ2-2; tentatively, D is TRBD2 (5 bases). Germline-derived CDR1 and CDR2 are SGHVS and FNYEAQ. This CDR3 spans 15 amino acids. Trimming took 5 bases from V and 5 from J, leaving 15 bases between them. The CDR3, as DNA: TGTGCCAGCAGCGGTTCGACGGGAAGGACCGGGGAGCTGTTTTTT. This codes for CASSGSTGRTGELFF.

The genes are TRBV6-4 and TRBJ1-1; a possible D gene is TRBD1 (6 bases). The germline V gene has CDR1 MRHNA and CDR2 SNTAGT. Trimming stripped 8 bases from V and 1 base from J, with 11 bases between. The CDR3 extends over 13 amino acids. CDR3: CASAYRENTEAFF. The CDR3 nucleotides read TGTGCCAGCGCATACAGGGAGAACACTGAAGCTTTCTTT.

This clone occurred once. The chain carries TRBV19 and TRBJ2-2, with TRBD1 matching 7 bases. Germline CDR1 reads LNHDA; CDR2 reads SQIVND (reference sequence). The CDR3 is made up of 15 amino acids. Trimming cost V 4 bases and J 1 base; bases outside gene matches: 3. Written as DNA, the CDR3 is TGTGCCAGTAGTAAAGGGACAGTGAACACCGGGGAGCTGTTTTTT. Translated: CASSKGTVNTGELFF.

The CDR3 spells CASSFGQGVETQYF. The CDR3 DNA reads as TGTGCCAGCAGCTTCGGACAGGGGGTCGAGACCCAGTACTTC. The chain is built from TRBV7-8 and TRBJ2-5; 10 nucleotides align to TRBD1. The CDR3 consists of 14 residues. Germline-derived CDR1 and CDR2 are SGHVS and FQNEAQ. V dropped 3 bases and J dropped 5; count of bases not matched to a gene: 3.